A single sample is the source of the 5 T cell receptor beta chains below, sequenced in a study of blood T cell repertoires in COVID-19. The method was immunoSEQ multiplex PCR; TCRdb's version includes in-frame clones alone and lacks a portion of them. The sample holds hundreds of thousands of clones, approximately 86% seen once. Sequencing was done on a sample of peripheral blood. The receptors were gathered from a middle-aged man with acute or convalescent COVID-19.

This clone was found a few times. The chain employs TRBV6-5 and TRBJ1-1, with 9 bases lining up with TRBD1. V lost 6 bases and J lost 0; bases outside the gene matches: 5. This CDR3 has 15 residues. CDR1 is MNHEY and CDR2 is SVGAGI in the germline V gene. The CDR3 DNA sequence: TGTGCCAGCAGCGGCGGACAGGGGATGAACACTGAAGCTTTCTTT. As protein: CASSGGQGMNTEAFF.

V and J are TRBV2 and TRBJ1-4, with 8 bases that match TRBD1. CDR1 and CDR2 (germline): SNHLY, FYNNEI. The CDR3 is 14 amino acids. The ends lost 5 bases at V and 8 bases at J; junction bases unmatched: 7. CDR3 in DNA: TGTGCCAGCAGTAGACAGGGGTTGGGGGAAAAACTGTTTTTT. Translation: CASSRQGLGEKLFF.

The chain carries TRBV18 and TRBJ1-2; D not certain. Germline V gives CDR1 KGHSH, CDR2 LQKENI. The CDR3 length is 14 residues. Trimming pared 3 bases from V and 1 base from J, leaving 9 bases between. This chain's CDR3 is CASSPQAVNYGYTF. The CDR3 region has the DNA TGTGCCAGCTCACCGCAGGCAGTTAACTATGGCTACACCTTC.

The rearrangement links TRBV7-9 to TRBJ2-3; possibly TRBD1 for D (7 bases). V was pared by 4 bases and J by 4 bases, with 18 bases between. CDR3 length: 16 residues. CDR1 and CDR2 from the germline V gene are SEHNR and FQNEAQ (reference sequence). CDR3 protein: CASSSTDRPGADTQYF. In DNA, the CDR3 is TGTGCCAGCAGCTCAACGGACAGGCCGGGGGCAGATACGCAGTATTTT. The full variable domain, with the rest looked up from reference TRBV7-9 and TRBJ2-3, is DTGVSQNPRHKITKRGQNVTFRCDPISEHNRLYWYRQTLGQGPEFLTYFQNEAQLEKSRLLSDRFSAERPKGSFSTLEIQRTEQGDSAMYLCASSSTDRPGADTQYFGPGTRLTVL.

This chain joins TRBV19 and TRBJ1-2; the D is unclear. V was clipped by 5 bases and J by 5 bases, with 12 bases between them. The V gene's germline CDR1 is LNHDA and CDR2 SQIVND (reference sequence). The CDR3 has 13 residues. CDR3 residues: CASSPRPVYGYTF. The DNA of the CDR3 is TGTGCCAGTAGTCCTCGTCCGGTTTATGGCTACACCTTC.